This T cell receptor beta chain comes out of a study of CD8+ T cells in alopecia areata. Broader study findings: Lesional scalp exceeded normal scalp in clonality, especially in alopecia totalis/universalis.

Of note for this clone: As yet, its antigen is unknown.

Treatment defined: oral pan-JAK inhibitor, 5-10 mg twice daily. Following extraction, RNA underwent reverse transcription to cDNA, which served as the sequencing template. The protocol was immunoSEQ multiplex PCR, while the TCRdb copy is restricted to in-frame clones and leaves out a portion. The sample has 200,000 to 250,000 clones; approximately 57% are singletons. The sequence was collected from a human donor with alopecia areata. Here the sequenced sample was CD4+ T cells sorted from blood, taken at week 4, from a patient treated with tofacitinib.

For the CDR3, the DNA is TGTGCCTGGAGTAGGGGGGGCTCCTACAATGAGCAGTTCTTC. This gives the protein CAWSRGGSYNEQFF. The V and J genes are TRBV30 and TRBJ2-1; the D gene is possibly TRBD2 (7 bases). CDR1 and CDR2 (germline): GTSNPN, SVGIG (reference sequence). Trimming shortened V by 2 bases and J by 0 bases, and 8 bases separated the two germline ends. This CDR3 has 14 amino acids.